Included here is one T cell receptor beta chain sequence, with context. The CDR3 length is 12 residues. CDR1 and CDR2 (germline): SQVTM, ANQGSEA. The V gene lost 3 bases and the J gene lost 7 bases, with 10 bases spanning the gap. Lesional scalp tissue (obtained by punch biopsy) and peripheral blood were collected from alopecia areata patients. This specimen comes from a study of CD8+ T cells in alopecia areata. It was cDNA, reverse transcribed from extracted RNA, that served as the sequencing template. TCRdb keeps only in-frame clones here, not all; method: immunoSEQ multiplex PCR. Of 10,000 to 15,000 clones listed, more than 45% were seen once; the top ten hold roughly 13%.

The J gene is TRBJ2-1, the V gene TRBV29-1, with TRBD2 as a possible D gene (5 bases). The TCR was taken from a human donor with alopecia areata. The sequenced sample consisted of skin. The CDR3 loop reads CSVETILNEQFF. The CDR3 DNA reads TGCAGCGTTGAGACTATCTTGAATGAGCAGTTCTTC.